Listed below are T cell receptor beta chains from one sample, sequenced in a study of CD8 T cells in Susac syndrome. TCRdb re-analysed the immunoSEQ multiplex PCR reads in MiXCR, keeping a single row per CDR3 protein. This sample carries about 100,000 distinct CDR3 sequences, about 96% of them seen once, and the ten largest clones take 0.3%. What was sequenced was CD8+ T cells from PBMCs. Every receptor here comes from a human donor with Susac syndrome. Each CDR3 is given with its conserved first and last residue. D genes are given only for firm matches. Clone size is shown for a subset of rows, as once, few, many or a class of expanded clone.

j_gene	abundance	v_gene	d_gene	CDR3nt	CDR3aa
TRBJ2-2	NA	TRBV12-3/TRBV12-4	NA	TGTGCCACCTGGGCGGGGATCACCGGGGAGCTGTTTTTT	CATWAGITGELFF
TRBJ2-1	NA	TRBV2	NA	TGTGCCAGCAGTGACAGGGGATGGTCCAATGAGCAGTTCTTC	CASSDRGWSNEQFF
TRBJ2-1	NA	TRBV19	NA	TGTGCCAGTAGCCTGGCCAGGACCCAGTTCTTC	CASSLARTQFF
TRBJ2-3	NA	TRBV10-3	NA	TGTGCCATCAGTGAGCCCGCAACCACAGATACGCAGTATTTT	CAISEPATTDTQYF
TRBJ2-1	NA	TRBV5-6	NA	TGTGCCAGCAGCTTGTTGACCGCCGCTAACAATGAGCAGTTCTTC	CASSLLTAANNEQFF
TRBJ2-2	NA	TRBV6-4	NA	TGTGCCAGCAGTGATAGGTCAGGGGATGCCGGGGAGCTGTTTTTT	CASSDRSGDAGELFF
TRBJ2-1	NA	TRBV20-1	TRBD2	TGCAGTGCTAGAGATGGAGCGGGGGGGCACAATGAGCAGTTCTTC	CSARDGAGGHNEQFF
TRBJ1-1	NA	TRBV13	TRBD1	TGTGCCAGCCTAGACAGGGTTGGGAATACTGAAGCTTTCTTT	CASLDRVGNTEAFF
TRBJ2-5	NA	TRBV29-1	NA	TGCAGCGGTGCCCCGGGTACCAGCCAAGAGACCCAGTACTTC	CSGAPGTSQETQYF
TRBJ2-3	NA	TRBV28	TRBD2	TGTGCCAGCAGTTCCCCCCGAGCGGGAGGTGAAGATACGCAGTATTTT	CASSSPRAGGEDTQYF
TRBJ2-3	NA	TRBV11-2	NA	TGTGCCAGCTCCCAACGGAGGGGGCATAGCACAGATACGCAGTATTTT	CASSQRRGHSTDTQYF
TRBJ1-6	NA	TRBV20-1	NA	TGCAGTGCTAGAAAGGAGAATTCACCCCTCCACTTT	CSARKENSPLHF
TRBJ2-1	NA	TRBV28	NA	TGTGCCAGCAGTTTCAGGGACAATGAGCAGTTCTTC	CASSFRDNEQFF
TRBJ2-7	NA	TRBV5-1	TRBD1	TGCGCCAGCAGCTGGCAGGGGGACACATCCCGCTACGAGCAGTACTTC	CASSWQGDTSRYEQYF
TRBJ2-1	NA	TRBV6-6	NA	TGTGCCAGCAGTTCCAGGGATGAGCAGTTCTTC	CASSSRDEQFF
TRBJ1-2	NA	TRBV4-1	NA	TGCGCCAGCAGCCAAGAAGGGGGGGATTGGAGAGGCTACACCTTC	CASSQEGGDWRGYTF
TRBJ2-5	once	TRBV7-2	NA	TGTGCCAGCAGCTCCGACAGTCCCCCTCGAGGGACCCAGTACTTC	CASSSDSPPRGTQYF
TRBJ2-2	NA	TRBV9	NA	TGTGCCAGCAGCCGGGAGCTGGCCGGGGAGCTGTTTTTT	CASSRELAGELFF
TRBJ1-6	NA	TRBV12-3/TRBV12-4	NA	TGTGCCAGCAGTTTACTAGGGACGGTACCGAGCTCCTATAATTCACCCCTCCACTTT	CASSLLGTVPSSYNSPLHF
TRBJ2-7	NA	TRBV29-1	NA	TGCAGCGTTGAAGGGCTTGCCTACGAGCAGTACTTC	CSVEGLAYEQYF
TRBJ2-1	NA	TRBV29-1	NA	TGCAGCGGAAAGAACAATGAGCAGTTCTTC	CSGKNNEQFF
TRBJ2-5	NA	TRBV7-3	TRBD1	TGTGCCAGTAACAGGGGTTGTGGAGAGACCCAGTACTTC	CASNRGCGETQYF
TRBJ2-7	NA	TRBV15	TRBD1	TGTGCCACCAGCACCGGGGCCAGGGGGCGACCGACCTACGAGCAGTACTTC	CATSTGARGRPTYEQYF
TRBJ2-4	NA	TRBV7-9	NA	TGTGCCAGCAGCGAGGACGCCAAAAACATTCAGTACTTC	CASSEDAKNIQYF
TRBJ1-1	NA	TRBV2	NA	TGTGCCAGCACTAGAGCCCAGGAAACAGCTTTCTTT	CASTRAQETAFF
TRBJ1-1	NA	TRBV29-1	TRBD1	TGCAGCGTTGTCCCCTACGGGACAGGGGACACTGAAGCTTTCTTT	CSVVPYGTGDTEAFF
TRBJ2-5	NA	TRBV15	NA	TGTGCCACCAGCAGAGATGGATTTGCTCAAGAGACCCAGTACTTC	CATSRDGFAQETQYF
TRBJ1-1	once	TRBV12-5	NA	TGTGCTAGTGGCAGCGATGTCGGCGAAGCTTTCTTT	CASGSDVGEAFF
TRBJ2-7	NA	TRBV3-1	TRBD1	TGTGCCAGCAGCCCGGGACAGGACGTCGCCGAGCAGTACTTC	CASSPGQDVAEQYF
TRBJ2-7	once	TRBV5-1	TRBD2	TGCGCCAGCAGCAACCCCGGGACTAGCGTCTACGAGCAGTACTTC	CASSNPGTSVYEQYF
TRBJ1-2	NA	TRBV29-1	TRBD1	TGCAGCGTTGCAGGGGGGGAAAACTATGGCTACACCTTC	CSVAGGENYGYTF
TRBJ2-1	NA	TRBV20-1	NA	TGCAGTGCGCGGTCAGCGGATCTACTATTAAGCTCCTACAATGAGCAGTTCTTC	CSARSADLLLSSYNEQFF
TRBJ2-1	NA	TRBV28	NA	TGTGCCAGCAGTCCCCTAGGGGGCAATGAGCAGTTCTTC	CASSPLGGNEQFF
TRBJ2-7	NA	TRBV12-3/TRBV12-4	NA	TGTGCCAGCAGCTCCGGGGTGCAGCAGTACTTC	CASSSGVQQYF
TRBJ2-1	NA	TRBV5-4	NA	TGTGCCAGCAGCTTGCAGGCCAATGAGCAGTTCTTC	CASSLQANEQFF
TRBJ2-7	NA	TRBV24-1	TRBD2	TGTGCCACCAGCCTTAGCGGGAGATCCTACGAGCAGTACTTC	CATSLSGRSYEQYF
TRBJ2-7	NA	TRBV20-1	NA	TGCAGTGCTTGGGGGGCGTTAGAGCAGTACTTC	CSAWGALEQYF
TRBJ2-7	NA	TRBV20-1	NA	TGCAGTGCTAGAGCCCTTTCAGGCTACGAGCAGTACTTC	CSARALSGYEQYF
TRBJ2-6	NA	TRBV6-5	NA	TGTGCCAGCACGGAGGGGAGCTCTGGGGCCAACGTCCTGACTTTC	CASTEGSSGANVLTF
TRBJ1-3	NA	TRBV20-1	NA	TGCAGTGCTAGTGGAGGGGGTTCCGGAAACACCATATATTTT	CSASGGGSGNTIYF
TRBJ1-6	once	TRBV2	TRBD1	TGTGCCAGCGGACTACAGGGGGTCGGATCACCCCTCCACTTT	CASGLQGVGSPLHF
TRBJ1-2	NA	TRBV14	NA	TGTGCCAGCAGCCGAGAGATGAACTATGGCTACACCTTC	CASSREMNYGYTF
TRBJ2-7	NA	TRBV4-1	NA	TGCGCCAGCAGCCAAGCGGCAACCTACGAGCAGTACTTC	CASSQAATYEQYF
TRBJ2-2	NA	TRBV28	TRBD1	TGTGCCAGCAGTTTGCATGACAGGGAGAACACCGGGGAGCTGTTTTTT	CASSLHDRENTGELFF
TRBJ1-5	NA	TRBV20-1	TRBD1	TGCAGTGCCCCATCTGGGACAGGTAAAAAGGAGGGCGATCAGCCCCAGCATTTT	CSAPSGTGKKEGDQPQHF